This T cell receptor beta chain was identified in a study of control samples from healthy donors and cancer patients. Trimming cost V 2 bases and J 5 bases, with 22 bases left between them. This CDR3 contains 17 residues. Germline lookup yields CDR1 SGHNT and CDR2 YYREEE (reference sequence). TCRdb's table, derived via immunoSEQ multiplex PCR, lists solely in-frame clones and lacks some. In total, the table holds about 210,000 clones. The clonotype comes from a woman between 25 and 40 years old in good health. The chain joins TRBV5-4 to TRBJ1-2; a possible D gene is TRBD1 (5 bases). The sequenced material came from blood. CDR3 amino acids: CASSFGGVQVGRYGYTF. DNA for the CDR3: TGTGCCAGCAGCTTTGGTGGAGTGCAGGTGGGACGGTATGGCTACACCTTC. Variable domain in full (rest from reference TRBV5-4 and TRBJ1-2): ETGVTQSPTHLIKTRGQQVTLRCSSQSGHNTVSWYQQALGQGPQFIFQYYREEENGRGNFPPRFSGLQFPNYSSELNVNALELDDSALYLCASSFGGVQVGRYGYTFGSGTRLTVV.